This note documents a single T cell receptor beta chain sequence. It was with 60 Vbeta and 13 Jbeta primers that the PCR ran. This table comes from immunoSEQ multiplex PCR, and its TCRdb copy is limited to in-frame clones, with some not included. The sample yields around 150,000 clones, roughly 80% seen once. From germline, CDR1 is SEHNR and CDR2 FQNEAQ (reference sequence). V was shortened by 5 bases and J by 5 bases, with 12 bases between the two germline ends. This CDR3 comprises 14 residues. These data originate in a study of cytomegalovirus exposure and HLA in healthy donors. The V call is TRBV7-9, the J call TRBJ2-2; weak D call: TRBD1 (5 bases). The sequencing sample was made of PBMCs. The receptor was derived from a male donor in good health and CMV-seronegative. The CDR3 protein is CASSTDPGTGELFF. The CDR3 bases are TGTGCCAGCAGCACGGACCCAGGGACCGGGGAGCTGTTTTTT.